A selection of T cell receptor beta chains follows, all from one sample in a study of read filtering for tumor transcriptome and immune sequencing. TCRdb reanalysed the reads using MiXCR and keeps one entry per CDR3 protein. Of about 37,000 distinct CDR3 sequences in the sample, about 10% were seen once. Sequenced sample: a population of CD138-negative cells sorted from bone marrow. These receptors were obtained from a donor aged 40 or older with multiple myeloma. Each CDR3 is given with its conserved first and last residue. D genes are given only for firm matches. Part of the rows lack a size; the others show once, few, many or a class for expanded clones.

TRBV20-1,TRBD2,TRBJ2-3,.,TGCAGTGCTAGAGAGGGACTAGCGGCTAGCACAGATACGCAGTATTTT,CSAREGLAASTDTQYF
TRBV4-2,TRBD1,TRBJ1-2,many,TGTGCCAGCAGCCAAGATCAAGGGGGCGGGGGGTATGGCTACACCTTC,CASSQDQGGGGYGYTF
TRBV20-1,.,TRBJ1-2,many,TGCAGTGCTAGAGATTCCCCCCAGGATGGCTACACCTTC,CSARDSPQDGYTF
TRBV5-5,.,TRBJ2-1,many,TGCGCCAGCAGCTTGGGCACAGGCCGTGACAATGAGCAGTTCTTC,CASSLGTGRDNEQFF
TRBV5-1,.,TRBJ2-7,many,TGCGCCAGCAGCGTGGAAATGTTCTACGAGCAGTACTTC,CASSVEMFYEQYF
TRBV20-1,TRBD1,TRBJ2-1,many,TGCAGTGCTAGGGATCTTTCAGCGGGACAGGGATCTGAGCAGTTCTTC,CSARDLSAGQGSEQFF
TRBV10-3,.,TRBJ1-2,many,TGTGCCATCAGTAACCGCGCCGACTATGGCTACACCTTC,CAISNRADYGYTF
TRBV20-1,.,TRBJ2-5,many,TGCAGTGCTAGAGATGAAGACGGCCAAGAGACCCAGTACTTC,CSARDEDGQETQYF
TRBV6-5,TRBD2,TRBJ2-1,many,TGTGCCAGCAGTTACACCCCCCCCGGGAGCGGGGGATCGGGGAATGAGCAGTTCTTC,CASSYTPPGSGGSGNEQFF
TRBV5-6,.,TRBJ2-3,many,TGTGCCAGCAGCTTGTTGGGGGCGGCAGATACGCAGTATTTT,CASSLLGAADTQYF
TRBV7-9,.,TRBJ2-3,many,TGTGCCAGCAGGCACCGGGCCAAGGATGGCACAGATACGCAGTATTTT,CASRHRAKDGTDTQYF
TRBV29-1,TRBD1,TRBJ2-6,many,TGCAGCGCCTCCGGGACAGGGGGCGTTGGGGCCAACGTCCTGACTTTC,CSASGTGGVGANVLTF
TRBV7-2,.,TRBJ2-5,many,TGTGCCAGCAGCTGGGCGGGACACCGCCAAGAGACCCAGTACTTC,CASSWAGHRQETQYF
TRBV6-2/TRBV6-3,.,TRBJ2-3,many,TGTGCCAGCAGTTACGGCGGTTTAACAGATACGCAGTATTTT,CASSYGGLTDTQYF
TRBV7-9,TRBD2,TRBJ2-5,many,TGTGCCAGTACCTCCTCTAGCGGGGCACAAGAGACCCAGTACTTC,CASTSSSGAQETQYF
TRBV20-1,TRBD2,TRBJ2-7,few,TGCAGTGCTAGAGAAAAGCGGGGGGCCCTCAGCTCCTACGAGCAGTACTTC,CSAREKRGALSSYEQYF
TRBV5-1,TRBD2,TRBJ2-3,many,TGCGCCAGCAGCCCAAGACTAGCCACAGATACGCAGTATTTT,CASSPRLATDTQYF
TRBV18,.,TRBJ2-5,many,TGTGCCAGCTCACCGGGGCAAGAGACCCAGTACTTC,CASSPGQETQYF
TRBV12-3/TRBV12-4,.,TRBJ2-2,many,TGTGCCAGCGGGGGGACAGAGAGGGCCGGGGAGCTGTTTTTT,CASGGTERAGELFF
TRBV11-2,TRBD1,TRBJ2-1,.,TGTGCCAGCAGCTTGATGGGTCAGGGGGATTTTTTCTATGAGCAGTTCTTC,CASSLMGQGDFFYEQFF
TRBV27,.,TRBJ1-5,hyperexpanded,TGTGCCAGCAGCCCACCCGGGACGGCACTCCGTAGCAATCAGCCCCAGCATTTT,CASSPPGTALRSNQPQHF
TRBV7-9,.,TRBJ2-1,many,TGTGCCAGCAGCTCAGGGCAGGGTAGGACGGATGAGCAGTTCTTC,CASSSGQGRTDEQFF
TRBV7-8,.,TRBJ1-1,many,TGTGCCAGCAGCTTAGTCGGGGGTAACACTGAAGCTTTCTTT,CASSLVGGNTEAFF
TRBV20-1,TRBD1,TRBJ2-6,few,TGCAGTGCCCCCCGGACAGGGTCTGGGGCCAACGTCCTGACTTTC,CSAPRTGSGANVLTF
TRBV20-1,TRBD1,TRBJ2-2,many,TGCAGTGCTTGGGACAGGGCGAACACCGGGGAGCTGTTTTTT,CSAWDRANTGELFF
TRBV30,.,TRBJ1-1,many,TGTGCCTGGAGACAGAACACTGAAGCTTTCTTT,CAWRQNTEAFF
TRBV29-1,TRBD1,TRBJ1-1,many,TGCAGCGTTAAGGGACAGGTGAACACTGAAGCTTTCTTT,CSVKGQVNTEAFF
TRBV20-1,.,TRBJ1-1,many,TGCAGTGCTAGGCCCAGGGGAAAGAACACTGAAGCTTTCTTT,CSARPRGKNTEAFF
TRBV28,.,TRBJ2-1,many,TGTGCCAGCACCGTGACGGGGGTGGCCAATGAGCAGTTCTTC,CASTVTGVANEQFF
TRBV7-8,.,TRBJ1-4,many,TGTGCCAGCAGCGGGACCATTGCAACTAATGAAAAACTGTTTTTT,CASSGTIATNEKLFF
TRBV28,.,TRBJ1-5,many,TGTGCCAGCAGTTCCCGGGTAGGTTCTTCCAATCAGCCCCAGCATTTT,CASSSRVGSSNQPQHF
TRBV28,.,TRBJ1-5,many,TGTGCCAGGAACCAGGGGTGGGATCAGCCCCAGCATTTT,CARNQGWDQPQHF
TRBV19,TRBD1,TRBJ1-6,many,TGTGCCAGTAGTGCTACCGGGACAGGGGCTTCACCCCTCCACTTT,CASSATGTGASPLHF
TRBV6-2/TRBV6-3,.,TRBJ2-5,many,TGTGCCAGCAGTTACTCAGCTCAGGATCAAGAGACCCAGTACTTC,CASSYSAQDQETQYF
TRBV27,.,TRBJ2-3,many,TGTGCCAGCAGACCGTTGCAAGGAGATACGCAGTATTTT,CASRPLQGDTQYF
TRBV28,.,TRBJ2-7,.,TGTGCCAGCAGTTTATCGGGGGGCCCCTACGAGCAGTACTTC,CASSLSGGPYEQYF
TRBV18,TRBD1,TRBJ2-7,many,TGTGCCAGCTCACCAGCGGGACAGGGGAACTACGAGCAGTACTTC,CASSPAGQGNYEQYF
TRBV3-1,.,TRBJ2-2,many,TGTGCCAGCAGCCAAGCGGACACCGGGGAGCTGTTTTTT,CASSQADTGELFF
TRBV12-3/TRBV12-4,.,TRBJ2-7,many,TGTGCCAGCAGTGCCCTATACGAGCAGTACTTC,CASSALYEQYF
TRBV20-1,TRBD2,TRBJ2-7,many,TGCAGTGCTTGGACTAGCGGGGGTATCGAGCAGTACTTC,CSAWTSGGIEQYF
TRBV29-1,.,TRBJ2-2,many,TGCAGCGTTGAAGGGCTACACCTCAACACCGGGGAGCTGTTTTTT,CSVEGLHLNTGELFF
TRBV20-1,.,TRBJ2-5,many,TGCAGTGCATACGGGACAAAAGAGACCCAGTACTTC,CSAYGTKETQYF
TRBV19,.,TRBJ1-2,few,TGTGCCAGTAGTATAGCGCCCGGACAAGCGGACAACTATGGCTACACCTTC,CASSIAPGQADNYGYTF
TRBV11-2,.,TRBJ1-6,many,TGTGCCAGCAGCCGCCGGGGAAATGGAGGGAGAAAGAATTCACCCCTCCACTTT,CASSRRGNGGRKNSPLHF
TRBV20-1,.,TRBJ1-1,many,TGCAGTGCTAGAGTGGGGAGGGCGGCTGTCACTGAAGCTTTCTTT,CSARVGRAAVTEAFF
TRBV2,.,TRBJ1-2,few,TGTGCCAGCACCAGGACACCCAACTATGGCTACACCTTC,CASTRTPNYGYTF
TRBV20-1,TRBD1,TRBJ1-1,many,TGCAGTGCTAGAAAAGGGACAGGGGTTGAAGCTTTCTTT,CSARKGTGVEAFF
TRBV3-1,.,TRBJ1-1,many,TGTGCCAGCAGCCCCGGAGTTTGGACTGAAGCTTTCTTT,CASSPGVWTEAFF
TRBV3-1,.,TRBJ2-2,.,TGTGCCAGCAGCCAACGCGGACGGTCGCTTGACTCCGGGGAGCTGTTTTTT,CASSQRGRSLDSGELFF
TRBV7-8,TRBD2,TRBJ2-1,.,TGTGCCAGCAGCTCAACCGGGACTAGCGGCTCCTACAATGGGCAGCTCTTC,CASSSTGTSGSYNGQLF
TRBV5-1,.,TRBJ1-5,once,.,CTSSFGTGNQPQQF
TRBV3-1,.,TRBJ2-2,many,TGTGCCAGCAGCCAATGGGGGGCCGGGGAGCTGTTTTTT,CASSQWGAGELFF
TRBV20-1,.,TRBJ2-1,many,TGCAGTGCCCGACAGGGCGGGAATCCCTACAATGAGCAGTTCTTC,CSARQGGNPYNEQFF
TRBV29-1,.,TRBJ2-1,many,TGCAGCGTTGAACTTACCGGGCCTTCCTACAATGAGCAGTTCTTC,CSVELTGPSYNEQFF
TRBV20-1,TRBD1,TRBJ2-7,many,TGCAGTGCCAAGACAGGGGGCCGCGAGCAGTACTTC,CSAKTGGREQYF
TRBV28,.,TRBJ1-5,many,TGTGCCAGCAGTTGGGGGGCGCGGTATAGCAATCAGCCCCAGCATTTT,CASSWGARYSNQPQHF
TRBV28,.,TRBJ1-2,many,TGTGCCAGCAGTATGGGGGGCGCTAACTATGGCTACACCTTC,CASSMGGANYGYTF